The 10 T cell receptor beta chains presented below share a single source sample, sequenced in a study of beta chain features in type 1 diabetes. As every portion of the isolated RNA was reverse transcribed, the sequencing read expressed TCRB transcripts. Profiled with immunoSEQ multiplex PCR; TCRdb holds only in-frame clones, not every one. Of about 620,000 clones listed, about a sixth are singletons. Specimen: naive CD4+ T cells from blood. The origin of the receptors is a man aged 18 to 29 in good health.

V and J are TRBV7-2 and TRBJ2-7; D is possibly TRBD1 (6 bases). Germline V gene lookup returns CDR1 SGHTA and CDR2 FQGNSA. There are 12 residues in the CDR3. Trimming stripped 5 bases from V and 8 bases from J, with 13 bases between. The CDR3 sequence is CASSQTGSQQYF. As DNA, the CDR3 is TGTGCCAGCAGCCAAACAGGGAGCCAGCAGTACTTC.

This clone was counted a few times. This sequence joins TRBV6-5 and TRBJ2-1; a weak D match, TRBD1 (6 bases). The CDR3 extends over 15 amino acids. In germline, CDR1 is MNHEY, CDR2 SVGAGI. With 5 bases removed from V and 6 bases from J, the gap between germline ends came to 17 bases. CDR3 nucleotides: TGTGCCAGCAGTCCTACGCAACAGGGTGGCAATGAGCAGTTCTTC. Its translation is CASSPTQQGGNEQFF.

This sequence joins TRBV21-1 and TRBJ2-2; the table gives TRBD2 as D, unverified against the DNA. TRBV21-1 is flagged as a pseudogene. The CDR3 is 14 amino acids. The CDR3 protein is CASSKSTSSWELFF. The CDR3 bases are TGTGCCAGCAGCAAGTCCACTAGTTCCTGGGAGCTGTTTTTT.

This clone was counted between two and nine times. The chain employs TRBV29-1 and TRBJ1-1, with 9 bases aligning to TRBD1. The CDR3 loop spans 12 amino acids. V gave up 7 bases and J gave up 10 bases; unmatched junction bases: 10. Per germline, CDR1 SQVTM and CDR2 ANQGSEA. CDR3 in DNA: TGCAGCGGTGACAGGGGGAGGTTTGGAGCTTTCTTT. This translates into CSGDRGRFGAFF.

The sample holds a few counts of this clone. The rearrangement links TRBV30 to TRBJ2-7, with no clear D. The V gene's germline CDR1 is GTSNPN and CDR2 SVGIG (reference sequence). CDR3 length: 12 amino acids. Trimming stripped 3 bases from V and 7 bases from J, with 13 bases between. CDR3: CAWRIAGTEQYF. The CDR3 bases are TGTGCCTGGAGGATCGCCGGAACTGAGCAGTACTTC.

This chain's CDR3 is CASRGGRGQPQHF. For the CDR3, the DNA is TGTGCCAGCAGAGGGGGCAGGGGTCAGCCCCAGCATTTT. The chain uses TRBV28 and TRBJ1-5; TRBD1 agrees at 7 bases. Germline CDR1 MDHEN, CDR2 SYDVKM. V lost 6 bases to trimming and J lost 6 bases; unmatched junction nucleotides: 5. The CDR3 runs to 13 residues.

This clone turned up a few times. The CDR3 loop is CASSYAGGSAYEQYF. In nucleotides, the CDR3 is TGTGCCAGCAGTTACGCGGGAGGATCGGCCTACGAGCAGTACTTC. J is TRBJ2-7 and V is TRBV6-6; 8 bases agree with TRBD2. CDR1 MNHNY and CDR2 SVGAGI come from the germline V gene (reference sequence). The CDR3 runs to 15 residues. The ends lost 2 bases at V and 2 bases at J; junction bases unmatched: 5.

This sequence joins TRBV9 and TRBJ2-7, with TRBD2 identical over 10 bases. With V trimmed by 0 bases and J by 5 bases, 5 bases remained unmatched. Germline loops: CDR1 SGDLS, CDR2 YYNGEE. CDR3 length equals 15 residues. DNA for the CDR3: TGTGCCAGCAGCGTAGGTAGCGGGAGGATTAACGAGCAGTACTTC. Translation: CASSVGSGRINEQYF.

The rearrangement joins TRBV5-8 to TRBJ2-5; D ambiguous. The CDR3 is 15 residues long. Germline assignment: CDR1 SGHTS and CDR2 YDEGEE. Trimming cost V 0 bases and J 5 bases, with 14 bases left between them. The CDR3 DNA sequence: TGTGCCAGCAGCTTGGTTCTCTCTTCCGCGGAGACCCAGTACTTC. This encodes CASSLVLSSAETQYF.

This sequence joins TRBV19 and TRBJ1-1; no reliable D call. The germline gives CDR1 LNHDA, CDR2 SQIVND (reference sequence). Trimming shortened V by 4 bases and J by 0 bases, and 6 bases separated the two germline ends. The CDR3 spans 13 residues. The CDR3 DNA sequence: TGTGCCAGTAGTACGCGAGTGAACACTGAAGCTTTCTTT. It codes for CASSTRVNTEAFF.